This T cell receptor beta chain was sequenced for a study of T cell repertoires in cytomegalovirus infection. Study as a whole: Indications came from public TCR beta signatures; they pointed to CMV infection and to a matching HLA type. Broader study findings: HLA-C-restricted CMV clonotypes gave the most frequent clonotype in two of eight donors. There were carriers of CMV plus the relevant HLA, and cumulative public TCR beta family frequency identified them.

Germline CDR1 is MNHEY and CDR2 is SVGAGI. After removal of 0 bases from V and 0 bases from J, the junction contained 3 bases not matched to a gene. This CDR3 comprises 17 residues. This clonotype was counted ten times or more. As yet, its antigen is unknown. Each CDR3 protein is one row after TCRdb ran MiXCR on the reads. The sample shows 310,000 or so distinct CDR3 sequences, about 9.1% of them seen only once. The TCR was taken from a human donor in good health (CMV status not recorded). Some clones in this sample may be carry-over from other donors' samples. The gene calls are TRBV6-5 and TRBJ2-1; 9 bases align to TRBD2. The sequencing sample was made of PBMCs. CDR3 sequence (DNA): TGTGCCAGCAGTTACTCGGGCGGGGGGGGCTCCTACAATGAGCAGTTCTTC. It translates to CASSYSGGGGSYNEQFF.